These T cell receptor beta chains were read from a single sample in a study of blood T cell repertoires in COVID-19. Clones were read by immunoSEQ multiplex PCR, and TCRdb kept only the in-frame ones, dropping some. The table shows about 67,000 clones, with around 85% occurring only once. The sequenced sample was peripheral blood. These TCRs come from an elderly woman with acute or convalescent COVID-19. CDR3s include the opening cysteine and the closing phenylalanine or tryptophan. The D gene is left open where the match is weak. A clone size is listed for some rows: how often the clone was seen (once, few, many), or a class if it is expanded.

cdr3_nt: TGCGCCAGCACGGGAGCGGAAGATGGCTACACCTTC
cdr3_aa: CASTGAEDGYTF
clone_size: NA
d_call: NA
j_call: TRBJ1-2
v_call: TRBV5-1

cdr3_nt: TGTGCCAGCAGTTACAGCGGGACCGCGGCTTACTTC
cdr3_aa: CASSYSGTAAYF
clone_size: few
d_call: TRBD2
j_call: TRBJ2-4
v_call: TRBV28

cdr3_nt: TGTGCCACCAGCCTAGAGGGCCCGACCCAGTACTTC
cdr3_aa: CATSLEGPTQYF
clone_size: NA
d_call: NA
j_call: TRBJ2-5
v_call: TRBV15

cdr3_nt: TGTGCCAGCAGACCCCCCCGGGGGGCCACCGGGGAGCTGTTTTTT
cdr3_aa: CASRPPRGATGELFF
clone_size: NA
d_call: NA
j_call: TRBJ2-2
v_call: TRBV6-5

cdr3_nt: TGTGCCAGCAGTTTGACGGGAGGGTTCGTTGAGCAGTTCTTC
cdr3_aa: CASSLTGGFVEQFF
clone_size: NA
d_call: TRBD2
j_call: TRBJ2-1
v_call: TRBV27

cdr3_nt: TGTGCCAGCACTGGTGGGACAGGCAATTCACCCCTCCACTTT
cdr3_aa: CASTGGTGNSPLHF
clone_size: NA
d_call: TRBD1
j_call: TRBJ1-6
v_call: TRBV6-6

cdr3_nt: TGTGCCAGCAGCCTAGTAGCGGGGGGCACCGGGGAGCTGTTTTTT
cdr3_aa: CASSLVAGGTGELFF
clone_size: NA
d_call: TRBD2
j_call: TRBJ2-2
v_call: TRBV7-6

cdr3_nt: TGTGCCAGCAGTTTTCCCCCTGGCGGGGGGGACAATGAGCAGTTCTTC
cdr3_aa: CASSFPPGGGDNEQFF
clone_size: NA
d_call: TRBD2
j_call: TRBJ2-1
v_call: TRBV28

cdr3_nt: TGTGCCAGCAGCCAACTACGGGGTGGCTACACCTTC
cdr3_aa: CASSQLRGGYTF
clone_size: NA
d_call: NA
j_call: TRBJ1-2
v_call: TRBV7-9

cdr3_nt: TGTGCCAGCACACCCCCGGGAGGGCCAGAGACCCAGTACTTC
cdr3_aa: CASTPPGGPETQYF
clone_size: NA
d_call: TRBD2
j_call: TRBJ2-5
v_call: TRBV6-5

cdr3_nt: TGTGCCAGCAGCTTAGCGAGGACAGGGGGCCAGAATGAGCAGTTCTTC
cdr3_aa: CASSLARTGGQNEQFF
clone_size: NA
d_call: TRBD1
j_call: TRBJ2-1
v_call: TRBV7-2

cdr3_nt: TGTGCCTGGTCAAAAGTAGGGACTCCAGCTGGAAACACCATATATTTT
cdr3_aa: CAWSKVGTPAGNTIYF
clone_size: NA
d_call: NA
j_call: TRBJ1-3
v_call: TRBV30

cdr3_nt: TGTGCCAGCAGCTTAGGCCGCCGGGGTGGGAGGGCCTACAATGAGCAGTTCTTC
cdr3_aa: CASSLGRRGGRAYNEQFF
clone_size: NA
d_call: TRBD2
j_call: TRBJ2-1
v_call: TRBV11-2

cdr3_nt: TGTGCCAGCAGCCGCACAGCTACGAGTGGCTACACCTTC
cdr3_aa: CASSRTATSGYTF
clone_size: NA
d_call: NA
j_call: TRBJ1-2
v_call: TRBV28

cdr3_nt: TGCGCCAGCAGCTTGAGCACAGGGTCTAACTATGGCTACACCTTC
cdr3_aa: CASSLSTGSNYGYTF
clone_size: NA
d_call: NA
j_call: TRBJ1-2
v_call: TRBV5-1

cdr3_nt: TGTGCCAGCAGTTACGTTATGGAGCAGTACTTC
cdr3_aa: CASSYVMEQYF
clone_size: NA
d_call: NA
j_call: TRBJ2-7
v_call: TRBV6-2/TRBV6-3

cdr3_nt: TGTGCCAGCAATATTGGGGGGGTCCTCAAAAACATTCAGTACTTC
cdr3_aa: CASNIGGVLKNIQYF
clone_size: NA
d_call: TRBD2
j_call: TRBJ2-4
v_call: TRBV11-2

cdr3_nt: TGCGCCAGCAGCCGGGACAGCGTCAATGAGCAGTTCTTC
cdr3_aa: CASSRDSVNEQFF
clone_size: NA
d_call: TRBD1
j_call: TRBJ2-1
v_call: TRBV5-1

cdr3_nt: TGTGCCAGCTCCCCTGAGCCGGGACAGGGGAATGAAAAACTGTTTTTT
cdr3_aa: CASSPEPGQGNEKLFF
clone_size: NA
d_call: TRBD1
j_call: TRBJ1-4
v_call: TRBV18

cdr3_nt: TGTGCCAGCAGCTTGGGGCTAGAGGTCACAGATACGCAGTATTTT
cdr3_aa: CASSLGLEVTDTQYF
clone_size: few
d_call: NA
j_call: TRBJ2-3
v_call: TRBV5-4

cdr3_nt: TGTGCCAGTAGTATCCGTTTCATCGACAGAACTGTGGGCTATGGCTACACCTTC
cdr3_aa: CASSIRFIDRTVGYGYTF
clone_size: few
d_call: NA
j_call: TRBJ1-2
v_call: TRBV19

cdr3_nt: TGTGCCAGCAGCCTACAGGGCTCCTACGAGCAGTACTTC
cdr3_aa: CASSLQGSYEQYF
clone_size: NA
d_call: NA
j_call: TRBJ2-7
v_call: TRBV3-1/TRBV3-2

cdr3_nt: TGCAGCGTTCTCACTACAGCGGGAGGGCCTTACGAGCAGTACTTC
cdr3_aa: CSVLTTAGGPYEQYF
clone_size: NA
d_call: TRBD2
j_call: TRBJ2-7
v_call: TRBV29-1

cdr3_nt: TGTGCCGCCCGGGGTGGCACATCCTCCTACGAGCAGTACTTC
cdr3_aa: CAARGGTSSYEQYF
clone_size: NA
d_call: NA
j_call: TRBJ2-7
v_call: TRBV10-3

cdr3_nt: TGTGCCAGCAGTCCTAGGGGGGGCACATTCACCGGGGAGCTGTTTTTT
cdr3_aa: CASSPRGGTFTGELFF
clone_size: once
d_call: NA
j_call: TRBJ2-2
v_call: TRBV27

cdr3_nt: TGCAGTGCTAACAGGGCTTACGAGCAGTACTTC
cdr3_aa: CSANRAYEQYF
clone_size: NA
d_call: NA
j_call: TRBJ2-7
v_call: TRBV20-1

cdr3_nt: TGCGCCAGCAGCTTGGCCTCGGCACGACATAATGAAAAACTGTTTTTT
cdr3_aa: CASSLASARHNEKLFF
clone_size: NA
d_call: NA
j_call: TRBJ1-4
v_call: TRBV5-1

cdr3_nt: TGTGCCAGCAGTGACCGGACAGGGGGCCACACTGAAGCTTTCTTT
cdr3_aa: CASSDRTGGHTEAFF
clone_size: NA
d_call: TRBD1
j_call: TRBJ1-1
v_call: TRBV6-1

cdr3_nt: TGTGCCAGCAGTCCGGGACAGGGCACCGGGGAGCTGTTTTTT
cdr3_aa: CASSPGQGTGELFF
clone_size: NA
d_call: TRBD1
j_call: TRBJ2-2
v_call: TRBV28

cdr3_nt: TGTGCCAGCAGCGCCGAGGTAGCTTCGACCCAGTACTTC
cdr3_aa: CASSAEVASTQYF
clone_size: NA
d_call: NA
j_call: TRBJ2-5
v_call: TRBV3-1/TRBV3-2

cdr3_nt: TGCGCCAGCAGCCAGGGGTTTGACACTGAAGCTTTCTTT
cdr3_aa: CASSQGFDTEAFF
clone_size: NA
d_call: NA
j_call: TRBJ1-1
v_call: TRBV5-1

cdr3_nt: TGTGCCAGCTCATTCAGGGGGTATGGTGAAGCTTTCTTT
cdr3_aa: CASSFRGYGEAFF
clone_size: NA
d_call: NA
j_call: TRBJ1-1
v_call: TRBV21-1

cdr3_nt: TGCGCCAGCAGTCGACTGGGGGGACAGTTTATATCCGGTAGCGGGGAGCTGTTTTTT
cdr3_aa: CASSRLGGQFISGSGELFF
clone_size: NA
d_call: NA
j_call: TRBJ2-2
v_call: TRBV5-1

cdr3_nt: TGCAGCGTGGTTAATGTTCGGGACACTGAAGCTTTCTTT
cdr3_aa: CSVVNVRDTEAFF
clone_size: NA
d_call: NA
j_call: TRBJ1-1
v_call: TRBV29-1

cdr3_nt: TGTGCCAGCAGTAGCAGGACAGGGGGGCCCCAGCCCCAGCATTTT
cdr3_aa: CASSSRTGGPQPQHF
clone_size: NA
d_call: TRBD1
j_call: TRBJ1-5
v_call: TRBV6-5

cdr3_nt: TGTGCCAGTAGTGCCAGCGGGGGCTATAGCAATGAGCAGTTCTTC
cdr3_aa: CASSASGGYSNEQFF
clone_size: NA
d_call: TRBD2
j_call: TRBJ2-1
v_call: TRBV19

cdr3_nt: TGTGCCAGCAGCTCCCGGACTAGCGGGGGGGCTTCTGAGCAGTTCTTC
cdr3_aa: CASSSRTSGGASEQFF
clone_size: NA
d_call: TRBD2
j_call: TRBJ2-1
v_call: TRBV11-3

cdr3_nt: TGTGCCAGCAGGAGGACAGGGTGGGCCGGGGAGCTGTTTTTT
cdr3_aa: CASRRTGWAGELFF
clone_size: NA
d_call: TRBD1
j_call: TRBJ2-2
v_call: TRBV27

cdr3_nt: TGTGCCAGCAGGGGACAGGAGGGGATGGGTGAGCAGTTCTTC
cdr3_aa: CASRGQEGMGEQFF
clone_size: NA
d_call: TRBD1
j_call: TRBJ2-1
v_call: TRBV6-4

cdr3_nt: TGTGCCAGCAGCTCTCCCAGATGGGACAGGGCTGGAAACACCATATATTTT
cdr3_aa: CASSSPRWDRAGNTIYF
clone_size: NA
d_call: TRBD1
j_call: TRBJ1-3
v_call: TRBV9

cdr3_nt: TGTGCCAGCAGGGAGGTTAATCGTTATGAGCAGTTCTTC
cdr3_aa: CASREVNRYEQFF
clone_size: NA
d_call: NA
j_call: TRBJ2-1
v_call: TRBV27